This T cell receptor (beta chain) was found in a study of Graves' ophthalmopathy and Graves' hyperthyroidism. Study background: Before any treatment, peripheral blood was taken at the initial diagnosis.

Findings and limits, study-wide: Among thyroid clonotypes expanded above 0.001 frequency, most also appeared in blood.

Serum thyroxine and TRAb, along with clinical symptoms, thyroid ultrasound and orbital computed tomography, were what diagnosis relied on. A word on this clonotype: What it binds is unknown.

V lost 7 bases and J lost 1; bases outside the gene matches: 9. Looked up from germline, CDR1 is MNHNS and CDR2 is SASEGT. The CDR3 runs to 16 residues. RNA transcripts served as template for amplifying TCR beta CDR3 sequences. HTBI primers primed a first-round RT-PCR, and a second-round multiplex PCR followed. TCRdb re-analysed the multiplex PCR reads in MiXCR, keeping a single row per CDR3 protein. The profile shows 200,000 to 250,000 distinct CDR3 sequences, roughly 21% of them singletons. The chain links TRBV6-1 to TRBJ2-2, with 7 bases matching TRBD2. Sequencing was carried out using peripheral blood. The clonotype was recovered from a woman between 50 and 59 years old with Graves' ophthalmopathy. This CDR3 is CASTDPAGVNTGELFF. Here the CDR3 DNA reads TGTGCCAGCACCGATCCCGCGGGGGTGAACACCGGGGAGCTGTTTTTT.